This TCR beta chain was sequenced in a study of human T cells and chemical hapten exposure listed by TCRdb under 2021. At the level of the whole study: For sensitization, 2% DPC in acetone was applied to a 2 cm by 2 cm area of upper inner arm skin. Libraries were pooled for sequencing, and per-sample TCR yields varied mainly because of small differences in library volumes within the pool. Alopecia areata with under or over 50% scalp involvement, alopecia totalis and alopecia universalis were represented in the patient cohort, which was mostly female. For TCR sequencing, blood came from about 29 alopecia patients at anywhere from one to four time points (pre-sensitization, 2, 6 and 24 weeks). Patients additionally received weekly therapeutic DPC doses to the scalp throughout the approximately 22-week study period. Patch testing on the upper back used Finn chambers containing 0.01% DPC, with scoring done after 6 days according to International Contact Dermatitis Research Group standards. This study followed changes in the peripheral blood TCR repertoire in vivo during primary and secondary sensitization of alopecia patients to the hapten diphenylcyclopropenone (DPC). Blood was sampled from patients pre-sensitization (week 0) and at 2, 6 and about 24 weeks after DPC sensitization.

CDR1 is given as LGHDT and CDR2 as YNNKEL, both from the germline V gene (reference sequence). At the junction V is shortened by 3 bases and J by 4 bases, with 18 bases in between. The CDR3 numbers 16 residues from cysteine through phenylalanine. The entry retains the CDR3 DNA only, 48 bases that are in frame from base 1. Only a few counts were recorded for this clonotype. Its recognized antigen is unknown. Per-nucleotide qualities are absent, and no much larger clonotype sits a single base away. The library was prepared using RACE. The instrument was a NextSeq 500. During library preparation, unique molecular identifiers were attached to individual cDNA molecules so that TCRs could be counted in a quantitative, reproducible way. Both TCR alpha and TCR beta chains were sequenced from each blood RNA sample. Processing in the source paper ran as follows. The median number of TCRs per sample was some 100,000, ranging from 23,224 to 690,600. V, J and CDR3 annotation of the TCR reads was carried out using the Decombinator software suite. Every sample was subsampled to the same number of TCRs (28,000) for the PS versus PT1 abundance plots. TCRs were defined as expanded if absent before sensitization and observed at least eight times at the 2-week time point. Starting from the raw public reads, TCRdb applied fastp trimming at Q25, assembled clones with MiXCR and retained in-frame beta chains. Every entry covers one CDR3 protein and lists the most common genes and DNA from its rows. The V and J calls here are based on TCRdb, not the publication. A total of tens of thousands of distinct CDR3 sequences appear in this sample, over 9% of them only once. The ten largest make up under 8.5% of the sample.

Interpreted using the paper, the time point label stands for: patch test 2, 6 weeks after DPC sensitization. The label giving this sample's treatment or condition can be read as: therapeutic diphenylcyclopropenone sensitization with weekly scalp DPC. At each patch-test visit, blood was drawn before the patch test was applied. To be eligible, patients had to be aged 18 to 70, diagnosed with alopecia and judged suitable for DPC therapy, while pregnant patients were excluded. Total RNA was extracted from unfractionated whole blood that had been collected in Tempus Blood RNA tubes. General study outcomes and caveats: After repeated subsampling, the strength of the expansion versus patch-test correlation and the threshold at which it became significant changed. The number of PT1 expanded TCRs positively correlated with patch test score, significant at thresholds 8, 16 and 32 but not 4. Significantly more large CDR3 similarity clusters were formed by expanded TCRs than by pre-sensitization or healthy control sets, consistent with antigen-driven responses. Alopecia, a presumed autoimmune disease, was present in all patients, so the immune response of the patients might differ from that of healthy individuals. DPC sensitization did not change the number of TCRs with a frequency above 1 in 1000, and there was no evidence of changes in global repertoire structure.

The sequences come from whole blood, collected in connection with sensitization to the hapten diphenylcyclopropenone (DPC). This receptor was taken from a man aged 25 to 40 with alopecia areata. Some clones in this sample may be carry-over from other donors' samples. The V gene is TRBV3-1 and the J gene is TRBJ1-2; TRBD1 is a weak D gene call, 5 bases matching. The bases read TGTGCCAGCAGCCAGTCAGACAGACCTTTCACCTATGGCTACACCTTC. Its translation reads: CASSQSDRPFTYGYTF.